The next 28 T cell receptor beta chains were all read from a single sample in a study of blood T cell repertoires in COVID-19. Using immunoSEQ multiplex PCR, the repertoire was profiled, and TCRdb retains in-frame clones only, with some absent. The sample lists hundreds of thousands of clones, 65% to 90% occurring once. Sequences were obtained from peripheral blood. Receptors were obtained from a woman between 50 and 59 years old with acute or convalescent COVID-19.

CDR3 in amino acids: CASSLSSAGEAETQYF. Written as DNA, the CDR3 is TGTGCCAGCAGCTTATCGTCAGCGGGGGAGGCAGAGACCCAGTACTTC. The chain uses TRBV7-3 and TRBJ2-5, with TRBD2 matching over 8 bases. Trimming cost V 2 bases and J 4 bases; bases outside gene matches: 9. Germline V gives CDR1 SGHTA, CDR2 FQGTGA. The CDR3 extends over 16 amino acids.

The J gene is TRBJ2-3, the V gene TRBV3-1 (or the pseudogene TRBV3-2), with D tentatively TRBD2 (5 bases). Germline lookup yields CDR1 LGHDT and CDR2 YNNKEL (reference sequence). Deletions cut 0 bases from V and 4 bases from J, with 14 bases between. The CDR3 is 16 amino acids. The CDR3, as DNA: TGTGCCAGCAGCCAAGATAAGAGGATGGAGGCAGATACGCAGTATTTT. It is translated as CASSQDKRMEADTQYF.

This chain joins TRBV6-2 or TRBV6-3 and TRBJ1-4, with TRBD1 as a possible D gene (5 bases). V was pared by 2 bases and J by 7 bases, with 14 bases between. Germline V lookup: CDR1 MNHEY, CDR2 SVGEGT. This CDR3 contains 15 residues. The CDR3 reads CASSYVPHTGEKLFF. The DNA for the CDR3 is TGTGCCAGCAGTTACGTCCCCCATACAGGTGAAAAACTGTTTTTT.

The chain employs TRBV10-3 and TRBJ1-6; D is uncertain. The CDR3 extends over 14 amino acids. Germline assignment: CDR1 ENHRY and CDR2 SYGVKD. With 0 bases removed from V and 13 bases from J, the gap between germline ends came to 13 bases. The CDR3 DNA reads TGTGCCATCAGTGAGTCGCCCGGGAGCGACCCCCTCCACTTT. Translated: CAISESPGSDPLHF.

The CDR3 is CASSPFAGGANYGYTF. The CDR3 DNA follows: TGTGCCAGCAGCCCATTTGCTGGGGGGGCTAACTATGGCTACACCTTC. The chain uses TRBV7-2 and TRBJ1-2; tentative D call: TRBD1 (5 bases). CDR1 is SGHTA and CDR2 is FQGNSA in the germline V gene. The CDR3 has 16 residues. V was cut by 5 bases and J by 0 bases, with 16 bases left in between.

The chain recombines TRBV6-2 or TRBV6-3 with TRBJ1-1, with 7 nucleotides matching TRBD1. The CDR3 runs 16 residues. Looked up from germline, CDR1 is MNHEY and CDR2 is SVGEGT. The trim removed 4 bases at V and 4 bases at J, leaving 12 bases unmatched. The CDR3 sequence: CASSSGGLGLGTEAFF. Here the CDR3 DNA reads TGTGCCAGCAGTTCAGGGGGTCTCGGGTTAGGCACTGAAGCTTTCTTT.

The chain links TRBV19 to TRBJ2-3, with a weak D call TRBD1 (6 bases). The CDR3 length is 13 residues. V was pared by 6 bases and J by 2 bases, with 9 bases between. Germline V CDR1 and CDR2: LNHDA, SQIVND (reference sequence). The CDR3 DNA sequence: TGTGCCAGTAGACGGACAGACACAGATACGCAGTATTTT. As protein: CASRRTDTDTQYF.

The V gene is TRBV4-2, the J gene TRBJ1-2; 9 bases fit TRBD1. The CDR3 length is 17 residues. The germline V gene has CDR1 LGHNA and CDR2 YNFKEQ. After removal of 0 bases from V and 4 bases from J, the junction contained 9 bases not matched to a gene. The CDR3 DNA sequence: TGTGCCAGCAGCCAAGATACAGGGGGCGTTTATGGCTATGGCTACACCTTC. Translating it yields CASSQDTGGVYGYGYTF.

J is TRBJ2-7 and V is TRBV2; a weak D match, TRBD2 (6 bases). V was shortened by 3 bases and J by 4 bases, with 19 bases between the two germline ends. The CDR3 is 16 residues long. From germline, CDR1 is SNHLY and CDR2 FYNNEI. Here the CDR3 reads CASSDIPWRDVYEQYF. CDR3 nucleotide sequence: TGTGCCAGCAGTGATATCCCCTGGCGGGATGTGTACGAGCAGTACTTC.

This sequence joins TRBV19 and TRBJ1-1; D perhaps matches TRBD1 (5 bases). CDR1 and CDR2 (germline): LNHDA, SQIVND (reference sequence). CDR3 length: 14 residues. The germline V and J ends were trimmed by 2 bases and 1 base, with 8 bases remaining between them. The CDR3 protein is CASSINQGNTEAFF. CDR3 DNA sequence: TGTGCCAGTAGTATAAATCAGGGGAACACTGAAGCTTTCTTT.

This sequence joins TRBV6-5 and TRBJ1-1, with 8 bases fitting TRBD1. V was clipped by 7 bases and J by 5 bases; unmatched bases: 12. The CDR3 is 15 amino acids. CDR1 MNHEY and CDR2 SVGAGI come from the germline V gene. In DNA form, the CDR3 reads TGTGCCAGCATGATACTAGACAGGGGACGGACTGAAGCTTTCTTT. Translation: CASMILDRGRTEAFF.

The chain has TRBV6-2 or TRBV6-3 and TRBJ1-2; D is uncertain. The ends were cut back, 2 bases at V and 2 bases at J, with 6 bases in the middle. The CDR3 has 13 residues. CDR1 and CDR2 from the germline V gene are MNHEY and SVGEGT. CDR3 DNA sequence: TGTGCCAGCAGTTACCGGGAAAACTATGGCTACACCTTC. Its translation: CASSYRENYGYTF.

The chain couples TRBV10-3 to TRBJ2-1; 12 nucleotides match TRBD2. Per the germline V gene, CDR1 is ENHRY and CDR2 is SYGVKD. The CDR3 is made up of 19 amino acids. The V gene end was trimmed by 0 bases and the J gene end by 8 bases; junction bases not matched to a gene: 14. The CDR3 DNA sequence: TGTGCCATCAGTGAGTCGACTAGCGGGAGAGGGGGGCGTAGGGATGAGCAGTTCTTC. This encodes CAISESTSGRGGRRDEQFF.

CDR3 nucleotide sequence: TGTGCCAGCAGTTACTCGGGGGGGAGGGCCATCGGCTACACCTTC. It is translated as CASSYSGGRAIGYTF. The chain employs TRBV6-5 and TRBJ1-2; D perhaps matches TRBD1 (5 bases). V shed 0 bases and J shed 8 bases, with 16 bases lying between them. CDR3 length equals 15 residues. Germline-derived CDR1 and CDR2 are MNHEY and SVGAGI.

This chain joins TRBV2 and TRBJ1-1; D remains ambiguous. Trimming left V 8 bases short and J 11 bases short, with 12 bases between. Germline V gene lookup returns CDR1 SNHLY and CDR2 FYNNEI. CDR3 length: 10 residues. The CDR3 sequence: CASGTRNAFF. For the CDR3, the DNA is TGTGCCAGCGGCACAAGAAATGCTTTCTTT.

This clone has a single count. In DNA form, the CDR3 reads TGTGCCAGCAGCCAAGACCGACAGGTTCTATATGGCTACACCTTC. This translates into CASSQDRQVLYGYTF. The V and J genes are TRBV3-1 (or the pseudogene TRBV3-2) and TRBJ1-2, with a possible D match to TRBD1 (6 bases). Looked up from germline, CDR1 is LGHDT and CDR2 is YNNKEL (reference sequence). This CDR3 is 15 amino acids long. The V end was cut by 0 bases, the J end by 5 bases, with 13 bases between.

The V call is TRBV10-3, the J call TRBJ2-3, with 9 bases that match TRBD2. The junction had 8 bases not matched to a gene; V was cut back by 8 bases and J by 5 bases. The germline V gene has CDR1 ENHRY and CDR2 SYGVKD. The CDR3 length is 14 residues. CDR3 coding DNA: TGTGCCATCGGGGCGGGGGGGCCCGGAGATACGCAGTATTTT. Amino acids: CAIGAGGPGDTQYF.

CDR3 region: CASSIQGSHQPQHF. DNA for the CDR3: TGTGCCAGTAGTATTCAGGGGAGCCATCAGCCCCAGCATTTT. The chain joins TRBV19 to TRBJ1-5; a possible D gene is TRBD1 (6 bases). This CDR3 has 14 amino acids. Germline V gene sequence: CDR1 LNHDA, CDR2 SQIVND (reference sequence). V dropped 3 bases and J dropped 5 bases, with 11 bases sitting between them. Using reference TRBV19 and TRBJ1-5 for the parts outside the CDR3, the full variable domain is DGGITQSPKYLFRKEGQNVTLSCEQNLNHDAMYWYRQDPGQGLRLIYYSQIVNDFQKGDIAEGYSVSREKKESFPLTVTSAQKNPTAFYLCASSIQGSHQPQHFGDGTRLSIL.

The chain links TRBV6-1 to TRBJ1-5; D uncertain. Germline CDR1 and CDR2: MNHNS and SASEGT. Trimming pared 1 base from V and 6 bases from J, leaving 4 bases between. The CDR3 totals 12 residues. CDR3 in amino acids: CASSEGGQPQHF. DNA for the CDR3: TGTGCCAGCAGTGAAGGAGGTCAGCCCCAGCATTTT.

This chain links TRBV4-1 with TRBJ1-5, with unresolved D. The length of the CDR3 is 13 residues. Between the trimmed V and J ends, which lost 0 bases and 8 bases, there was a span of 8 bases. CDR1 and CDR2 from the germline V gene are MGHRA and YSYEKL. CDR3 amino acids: CASSQDPGKPQHF. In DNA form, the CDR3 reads TGCGCCAGCAGCCAAGATCCGGGGAAGCCCCAGCATTTT.

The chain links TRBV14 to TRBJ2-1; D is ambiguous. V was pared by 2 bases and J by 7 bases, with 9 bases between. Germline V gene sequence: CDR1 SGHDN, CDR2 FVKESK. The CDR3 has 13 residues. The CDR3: CASSQITENEQFF. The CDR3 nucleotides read TGTGCCAGCAGCCAAATCACGGAGAATGAGCAGTTCTTC.

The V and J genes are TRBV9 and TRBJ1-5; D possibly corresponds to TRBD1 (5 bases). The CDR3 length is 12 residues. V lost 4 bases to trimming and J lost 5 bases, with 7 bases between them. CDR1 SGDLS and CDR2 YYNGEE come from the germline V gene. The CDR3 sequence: CASSPRDQPQHF. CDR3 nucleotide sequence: TGTGCCAGCAGCCCCAGGGATCAGCCCCAGCATTTT.

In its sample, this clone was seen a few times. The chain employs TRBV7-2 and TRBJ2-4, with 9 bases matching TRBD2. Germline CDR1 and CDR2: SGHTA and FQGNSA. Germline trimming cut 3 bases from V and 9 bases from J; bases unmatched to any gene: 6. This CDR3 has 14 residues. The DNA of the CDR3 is TGTGCCAGCAGCTTGTCCGGGACTAGCTCCATTCAGTACTTC. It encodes CASSLSGTSSIQYF.

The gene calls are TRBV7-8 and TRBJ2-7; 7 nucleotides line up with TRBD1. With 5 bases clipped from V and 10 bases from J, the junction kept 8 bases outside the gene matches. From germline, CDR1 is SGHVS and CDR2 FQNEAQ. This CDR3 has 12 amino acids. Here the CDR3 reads CASSPWDSHQYF. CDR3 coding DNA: TGTGCCAGCAGCCCCTGGGACAGCCATCAGTACTTC.

Written as DNA, the CDR3 is TGTGCCAGTCAAAGCCGAGGGGGGGTGCCGGTCAATGAGCAGTTCTTC. Translated, it gives CASQSRGGVPVNEQFF. The chain recombines TRBV19 with TRBJ2-1; possible D gene TRBD2, 7 bases. The CDR3 extends over 16 amino acids. Germline-derived CDR1 and CDR2 are LNHDA and SQIVND (reference sequence). V lost 8 bases and J 6 bases, leaving 23 bases between the germline ends.

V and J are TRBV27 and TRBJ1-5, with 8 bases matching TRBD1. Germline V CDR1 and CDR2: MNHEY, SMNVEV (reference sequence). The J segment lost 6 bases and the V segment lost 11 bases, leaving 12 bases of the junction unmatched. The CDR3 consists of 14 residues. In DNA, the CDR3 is TGTGCCGCAGGACAGGGTGTTTTTGGTCAGCCCCAGCATTTT. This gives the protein CAAGQGVFGQPQHF.

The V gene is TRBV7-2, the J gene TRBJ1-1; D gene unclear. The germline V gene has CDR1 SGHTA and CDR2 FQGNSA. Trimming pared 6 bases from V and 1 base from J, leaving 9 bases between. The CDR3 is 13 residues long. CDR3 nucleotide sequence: TGTGCCAGCAGAGTTATCAGGAACACTGAAGCTTTCTTT. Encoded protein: CASRVIRNTEAFF.

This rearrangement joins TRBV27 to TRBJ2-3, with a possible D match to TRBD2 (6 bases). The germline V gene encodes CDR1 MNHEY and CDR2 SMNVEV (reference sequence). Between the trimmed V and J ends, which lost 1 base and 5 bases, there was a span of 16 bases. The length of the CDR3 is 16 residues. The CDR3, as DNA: TGTGCCAGCAGTTTATGGTGGGGGACCGGGGGAGATACGCAGTATTTT. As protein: CASSLWWGTGGDTQYF.